This is a list of T cell receptor beta chains from one sample in a study of blood T cell repertoires in COVID-19. Data came from immunoSEQ multiplex PCR; TCRdb stores just in-frame clones and leaves some out. The sample holds around 300,000 clones, 88% seen once. The sequenced sample was PBMCs or T cells enriched from blood (not recorded which). These receptors originate from a woman aged 45-59 years who had recovered from COVID-19. The conserved cysteine and the conserved F or W are not part of the CDR3 here.

V gene	J gene	CDR3 protein
TRBV6-2/TRBV6-3	TRBJ2-7	ASSYSGGRIYEQY
TRBV9	TRBJ2-3	ASSVATSGRLADTQY
TRBV5-1	TRBJ2-1	ASSVTSGSDEQF
TRBV11-2	TRBJ2-7	ASSLEQGSYEQY
TRBV20-1	TRBJ1-2	SADFGYT
TRBV6-2/TRBV6-3	TRBJ2-7	ASSNLYEQY
TRBV6-5	TRBJ1-1	ASRISGAQGTEAF
TRBV7-9	TRBJ2-3	ASSEGRQGTDTQY
TRBV6-1	TRBJ1-1	ASSEPGGTTEAF
TRBV27	TRBJ2-6	ASSATTGIVSGANVLT
TRBV28	TRBJ1-6	ASSTVRGSDSPLH